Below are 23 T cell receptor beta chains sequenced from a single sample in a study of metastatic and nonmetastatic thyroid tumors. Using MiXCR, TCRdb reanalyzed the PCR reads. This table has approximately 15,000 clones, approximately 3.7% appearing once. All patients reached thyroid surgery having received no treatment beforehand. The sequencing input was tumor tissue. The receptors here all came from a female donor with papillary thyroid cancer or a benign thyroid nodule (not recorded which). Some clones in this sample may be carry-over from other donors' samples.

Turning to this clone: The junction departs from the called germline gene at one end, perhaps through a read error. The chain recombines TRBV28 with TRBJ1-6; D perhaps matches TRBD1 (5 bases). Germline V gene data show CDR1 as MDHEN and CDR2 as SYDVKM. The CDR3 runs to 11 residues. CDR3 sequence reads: CASGADSPLRF. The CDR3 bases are TGTGCCAGCGGGGCTGATTCACCCCTCCGCTTT. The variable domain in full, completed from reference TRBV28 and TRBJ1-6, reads DVKVTQSSRYLVKRTGEKVFLECVQDMDHENMFWYRQDPGLGLRLIYFSYDVKMKEKGDIPEGYSVSREKKERFSLILESASTNQTSMYLCASGADSPLRFGNGTRLTVT.

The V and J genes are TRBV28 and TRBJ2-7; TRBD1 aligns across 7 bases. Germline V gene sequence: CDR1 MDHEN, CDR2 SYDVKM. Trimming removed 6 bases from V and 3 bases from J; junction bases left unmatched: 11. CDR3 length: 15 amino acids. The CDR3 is CASRYPTGNVYEQYF. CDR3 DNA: TGTGCCAGCAGATACCCGACAGGGAACGTCTACGAGCAGTACTTC.

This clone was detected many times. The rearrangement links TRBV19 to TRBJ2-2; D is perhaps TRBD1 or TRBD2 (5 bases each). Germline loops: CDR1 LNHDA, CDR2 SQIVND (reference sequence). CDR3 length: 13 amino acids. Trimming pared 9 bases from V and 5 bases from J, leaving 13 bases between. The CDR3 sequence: CASLGRWTGELFF. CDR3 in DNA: TGTGCCAGCTTGGGACGGTGGACCGGGGAGCTGTTTTTT.

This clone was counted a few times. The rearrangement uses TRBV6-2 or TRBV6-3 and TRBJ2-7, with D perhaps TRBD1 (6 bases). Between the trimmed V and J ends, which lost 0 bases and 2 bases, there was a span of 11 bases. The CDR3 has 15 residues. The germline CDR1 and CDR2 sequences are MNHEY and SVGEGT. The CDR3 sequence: CASSYSPDRPYEQYF. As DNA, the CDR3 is TGTGCCAGCAGTTACTCCCCAGACAGGCCCTACGAGCAGTACTTC.

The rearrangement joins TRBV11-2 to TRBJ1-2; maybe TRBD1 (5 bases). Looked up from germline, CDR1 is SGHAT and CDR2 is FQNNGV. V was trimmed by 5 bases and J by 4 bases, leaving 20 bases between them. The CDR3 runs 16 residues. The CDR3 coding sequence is TGTGCCAGCAGCCCCACAAGAGGGGCGAACGGCTATGGCTACACCTTC. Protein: CASSPTRGANGYGYTF.

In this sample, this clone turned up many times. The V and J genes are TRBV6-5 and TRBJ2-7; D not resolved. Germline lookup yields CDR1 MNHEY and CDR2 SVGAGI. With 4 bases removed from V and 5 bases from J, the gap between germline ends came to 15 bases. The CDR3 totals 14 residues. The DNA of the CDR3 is TGTGCCAGCAGTTTTTTGTCAGGAACTAACGAGCAGTACTTC. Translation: CASSFLSGTNEQYF.

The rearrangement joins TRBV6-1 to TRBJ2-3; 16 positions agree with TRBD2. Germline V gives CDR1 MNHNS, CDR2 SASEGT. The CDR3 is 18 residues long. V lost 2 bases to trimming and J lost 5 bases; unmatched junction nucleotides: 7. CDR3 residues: CASSERGLAGGGVDTQYF. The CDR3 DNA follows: TGTGCCAGCAGTGAAAGGGGACTAGCGGGAGGGGGAGTAGATACGCAGTATTTT.

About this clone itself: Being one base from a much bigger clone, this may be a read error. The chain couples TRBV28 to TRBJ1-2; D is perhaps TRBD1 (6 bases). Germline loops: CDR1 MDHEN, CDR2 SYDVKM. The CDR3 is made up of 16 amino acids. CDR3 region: CASSFRGTTPKYGYTF. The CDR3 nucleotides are TGTGCCAGCAGTTTTAGGGGGACGACACCTAAATATGGCTACACCTTC.

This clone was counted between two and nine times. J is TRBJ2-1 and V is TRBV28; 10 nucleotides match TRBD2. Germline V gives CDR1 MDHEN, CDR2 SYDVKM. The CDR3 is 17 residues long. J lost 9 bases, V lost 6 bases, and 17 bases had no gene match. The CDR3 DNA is TGTGCCAGCAGCTACAACCCTGGGGCTAGCGGGAGCAGTGAGCAGTTCTTC. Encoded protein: CASSYNPGASGSSEQFF.

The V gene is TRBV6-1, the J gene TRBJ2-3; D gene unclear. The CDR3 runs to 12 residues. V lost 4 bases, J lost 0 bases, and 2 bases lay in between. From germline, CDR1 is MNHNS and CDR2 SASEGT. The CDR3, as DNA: TGTGCCAGCAGTGGAAGCACAGATACGCAGTATTTT. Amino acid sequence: CASSGSTDTQYF.

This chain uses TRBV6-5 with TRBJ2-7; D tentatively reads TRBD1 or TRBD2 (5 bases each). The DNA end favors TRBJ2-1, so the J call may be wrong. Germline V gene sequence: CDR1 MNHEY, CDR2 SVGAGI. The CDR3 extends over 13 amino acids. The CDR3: CASSYSLGDEQFF. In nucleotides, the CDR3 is TGTGCCAGCAGTTACTCTTTGGGGGATGAGCAGTTCTTC.

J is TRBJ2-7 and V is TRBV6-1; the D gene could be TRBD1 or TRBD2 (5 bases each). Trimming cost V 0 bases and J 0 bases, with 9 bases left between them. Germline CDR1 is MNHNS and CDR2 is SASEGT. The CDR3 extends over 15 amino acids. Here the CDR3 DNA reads TGTGCCAGCAGTGAAGCCGCAGGGAGCTCCTACGAGCAGTACTTC. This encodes CASSEAAGSSYEQYF.

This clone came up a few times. CDR3 residues: CASSPRTGGVGSPLHF. Written as DNA, the CDR3 is TGTGCCAGCAGCCCCCGGACAGGGGGCGTCGGTTCACCCCTCCACTTT. The rearrangement joins TRBV28 to TRBJ1-6, with 11 bases lining up with TRBD1. The CDR3 is 16 residues long. Looked up from germline, CDR1 is MDHEN and CDR2 is SYDVKM. The J segment lost 9 bases and the V segment lost 6 bases, leaving 10 bases of the junction unmatched.

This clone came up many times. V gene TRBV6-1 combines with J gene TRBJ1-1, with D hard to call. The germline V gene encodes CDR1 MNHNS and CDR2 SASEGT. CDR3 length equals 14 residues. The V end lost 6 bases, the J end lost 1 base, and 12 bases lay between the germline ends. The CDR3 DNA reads TGTGCCAGCAGACCTTATCTGGGGAACACTGAAGCTTTCTTT. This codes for CASRPYLGNTEAFF.

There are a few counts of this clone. Written as DNA, the CDR3 is TGTGCCAGCAGCTCAGGACAGGGGGATAATTCACCCCTCCACTTT. Protein product: CASSSGQGDNSPLHF. The V gene is TRBV6-1, the J gene TRBJ1-6; TRBD1 matches 10 bases. Germline V gene lookup returns CDR1 MNHNS and CDR2 SASEGT. V dropped 6 bases and J dropped 5; count of bases not matched to a gene: 4. The CDR3 is 15 amino acids.

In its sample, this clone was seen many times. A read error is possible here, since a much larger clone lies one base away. The CDR3 nucleotides read TGTGCCGGCACCTGGGGGGGGAACACTGAAGCTTTCTTT. Protein sequence: CAGTWGGNTEAFF. V gene TRBV6-2 or TRBV6-3 combines with J gene TRBJ1-1, with D perhaps TRBD1 (5 bases). Per the germline V gene, CDR1 is MNHEY and CDR2 is SVGEGT. V shed 11 bases and J shed 1 base, with 14 bases lying between them. The CDR3 loop spans 13 amino acids.

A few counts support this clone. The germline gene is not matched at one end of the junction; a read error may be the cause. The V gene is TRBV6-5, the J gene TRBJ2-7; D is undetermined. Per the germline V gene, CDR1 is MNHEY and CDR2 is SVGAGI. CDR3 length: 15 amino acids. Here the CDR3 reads CASSNSPGLGYEQYF. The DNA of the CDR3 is TGTGCCAGCAGTAACTCGCCTGGCCTGGGCTACGAGCAGTACTTC.

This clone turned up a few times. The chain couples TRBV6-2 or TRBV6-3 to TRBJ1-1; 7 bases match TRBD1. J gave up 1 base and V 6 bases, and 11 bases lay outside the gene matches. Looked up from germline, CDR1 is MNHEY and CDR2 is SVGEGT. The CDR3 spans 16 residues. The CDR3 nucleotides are TGTGCCAGCAGACCCAACCCGACAGGGACGAACACTGAAGCTTTCTTT. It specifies CASRPNPTGTNTEAFF.

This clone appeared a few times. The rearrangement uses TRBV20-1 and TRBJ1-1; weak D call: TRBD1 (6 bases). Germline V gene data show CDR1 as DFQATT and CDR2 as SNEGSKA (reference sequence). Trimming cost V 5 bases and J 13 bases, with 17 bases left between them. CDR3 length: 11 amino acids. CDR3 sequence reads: CSAGGPSGGFF. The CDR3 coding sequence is TGCAGTGCTGGGGGGCCTTCCGGGGGTTTCTTT.

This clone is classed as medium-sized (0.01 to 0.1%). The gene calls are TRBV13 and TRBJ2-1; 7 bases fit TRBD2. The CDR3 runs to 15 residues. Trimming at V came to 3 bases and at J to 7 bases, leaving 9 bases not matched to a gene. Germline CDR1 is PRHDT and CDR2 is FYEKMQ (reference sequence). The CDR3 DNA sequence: TGTGCCAGCAGCTTTATGAGCGGGACTTTGAATGAGCAGTTCTTC. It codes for CASSFMSGTLNEQFF.

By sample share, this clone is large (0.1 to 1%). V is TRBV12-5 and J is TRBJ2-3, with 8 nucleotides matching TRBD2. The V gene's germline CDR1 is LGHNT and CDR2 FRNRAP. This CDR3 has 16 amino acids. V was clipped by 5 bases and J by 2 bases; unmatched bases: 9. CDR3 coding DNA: TGTGCTAGTGGTCCCGGGGTAGCGGGACCCACAGATACGCAGTATTTT. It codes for CASGPGVAGPTDTQYF.

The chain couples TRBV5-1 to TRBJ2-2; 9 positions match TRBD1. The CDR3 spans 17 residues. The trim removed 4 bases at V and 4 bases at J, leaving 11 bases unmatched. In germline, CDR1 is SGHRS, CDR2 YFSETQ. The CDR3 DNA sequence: TGCGCCAGCAGCCCAGAGGAACAGGGACAGGGCACCGGGGAGCTGTTTTTT. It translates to CASSPEEQGQGTGELFF.

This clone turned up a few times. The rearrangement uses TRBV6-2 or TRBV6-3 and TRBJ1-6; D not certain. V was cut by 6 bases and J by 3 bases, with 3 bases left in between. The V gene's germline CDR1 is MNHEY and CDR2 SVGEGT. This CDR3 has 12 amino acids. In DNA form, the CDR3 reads TGTGCCAGCAGAGTCTATAATTCACCCCTCCACTTT. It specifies CASRVYNSPLHF.